These 14 T cell receptor beta chains were sequenced from one sample in a study of T cell changes during pregnancy in multiple sclerosis. The protocol was immunoSEQ multiplex PCR, while the TCRdb copy is restricted to in-frame clones and leaves out a portion. Of around 45,000 clones listed, around 93% are singletons. Sequences were derived from CD4+ T cells from peripheral blood mononuclear cells, sampled in the third trimester of pregnancy. The source is a female donor with multiple sclerosis, enrolled in a pregnancy study.

The chain links TRBV7-8 to TRBJ1-2, with 8 bases aligning to TRBD1. The CDR3 runs 14 residues. The germline CDR1 and CDR2 sequences are SGHVS and FQNEAQ. The ends lost 5 bases at V and 4 bases at J; junction bases unmatched: 6. Here the CDR3 reads CASSDGQGGYGYTF. DNA of the CDR3: TGTGCCAGCAGCGATGGACAGGGTGGCTATGGCTACACCTTC.

The genes are TRBV10-3 and TRBJ2-7; 9 bases are a match to TRBD2. This CDR3 has 14 amino acids. Germline assignment: CDR1 ENHRY and CDR2 SYGVKD. Trimming cost V 1 base and J 5 bases; bases outside gene matches: 3. Here the CDR3 DNA reads TGTGCCATCAGTGAGTGGCGGGAGGGGAACGAGCAGTACTTC. Protein sequence: CAISEWREGNEQYF.

The chain uses TRBV19 and TRBJ2-2; D possibly corresponds to TRBD2 (5 bases). V shed 3 bases and J shed 3 bases, with 23 bases lying between them. CDR1 is LNHDA, CDR2 SQIVND, per germline (reference sequence). The CDR3 has 19 amino acids. Here the CDR3 DNA reads TGTGCCAGTAGTATGCTAGCTCGGGGAGTCAACGGGGACACCGGGGAGCTGTTTTTT. Its translation: CASSMLARGVNGDTGELFF.

This sequence joins TRBV5-6 and TRBJ2-5, with 7 positions matching TRBD2. The CDR3 has 15 amino acids. Germline lookup yields CDR1 SGHDT and CDR2 YYEEEE. V shed 0 bases and J 4 bases; nucleotides not matched to a gene: 6. The CDR3 coding sequence is TGTGCCAGCAGCTTGGAGACGACTAGCTTAGAGACCCAGTACTTC. Its protein is CASSLETTSLETQYF.

This sequence joins TRBV20-1 and TRBJ2-7; D may be TRBD2 (5 bases). The CDR3 runs 10 residues. Trimming removed 5 bases at V and 7 bases at J, with 9 bases between. Per the germline V gene, CDR1 is DFQATT and CDR2 is SNEGSKA (reference sequence). This CDR3 reads CSASWREQYF. The CDR3 bases are TGCAGTGCTTCCTGGAGGGAGCAGTACTTC.

This sequence joins TRBV11-3 and TRBJ2-3; 9 bases line up with TRBD2. V lost 4 bases to trimming and J lost 9 bases; unmatched junction nucleotides: 14. Germline CDR1 and CDR2: SGHNT and YENEEA. CDR3 size: 16 residues. The CDR3 DNA reads TGTGCCAGCAGCTCTCTTGGGGTGGTAGCGGGAGAGACGCAGTATTTT. This gives the protein CASSSLGVVAGETQYF.

This clone was observed once. The V call is TRBV12-5, the J call TRBJ1-3; perhaps TRBD1 as D (6 bases). Germline assignment: CDR1 LGHNT and CDR2 FRNRAP. CDR3 size: 21 residues. The V gene lost 0 bases and the J gene lost 0 bases, with 24 bases spanning the gap. As DNA, the CDR3 is TGTGCTAGTGGTTTGGTACCTCGCGTCGGGACACTGTCCCACTCTGGAAACACCATATATTTT. Amino acid sequence: CASGLVPRVGTLSHSGNTIYF.

This chain links TRBV4-3 with TRBJ2-1, with TRBD2 matching 14 bases. Germline V gives CDR1 LGHNA, CDR2 YSLEER. This CDR3 spans 17 amino acids. V was clipped by 1 base and J by 9 bases; unmatched bases: 8. CDR3 bases: TGCGCCAGCAGCCAAGGGGTGACTAGCGGGAGGGCCCGTGAGCAGTTCTTC. Amino acids: CASSQGVTSGRAREQFF.

The chain has TRBV6-6 and TRBJ2-7; 9 bases agree with TRBD1. From germline, CDR1 is MNHNY and CDR2 SVGAGI (reference sequence). Trimming at V came to 6 bases and at J to 3 bases, leaving 6 bases not matched to a gene. The CDR3 runs 14 residues. The CDR3 protein is CASSSPTGGYEQYF. The CDR3 region has the DNA TGTGCCAGCAGCTCCCCGACAGGGGGCTACGAGCAGTACTTC.

The chain uses TRBV27 and TRBJ2-7; D not certain. The CDR3 extends over 13 amino acids. CDR1 is MNHEY, CDR2 SMNVEV, per germline (reference sequence). V lost 7 bases to trimming and J lost 2 bases, with 12 bases between them. The DNA for the CDR3 is TGTGCCAGCACTCGAGGCAGAGCCTACGAGCAGTACTTC. The encoded protein is CASTRGRAYEQYF.

The rearrangement uses TRBV18 and TRBJ2-1; 11 nucleotides agree with TRBD2. The CDR3 totals 15 residues. Germline V gives CDR1 KGHSH, CDR2 LQKENI. The ends lost 10 bases at V and 8 bases at J; junction bases unmatched: 13. The CDR3 coding sequence is TGTGCCACCGGACCGTCTAGCGGGGGGAGCCATGAGCAGTTCTTC. It yields the protein CATGPSSGGSHEQFF.

The chain has TRBV5-1 and TRBJ2-3; D is uncertain. Between the trimmed V and J ends, which lost 5 bases and 0 bases, there was a span of 7 bases. Germline CDR1 SGHRS, CDR2 YFSETQ. The CDR3 covers 13 residues. CDR3 nucleotides: TGCGCCAGCAGGCCAACTAGCACAGATACGCAGTATTTT. Translating gives CASRPTSTDTQYF.

This clone was observed a handful of times. The V gene is TRBV6-1, the J gene TRBJ1-2; D unresolved. V lost 1 base and J lost 2, with 14 bases in between. Germline V lookup: CDR1 MNHNS, CDR2 SASEGT. The CDR3 consists of 16 residues. In nucleotides, the CDR3 is TGTGCCAGCAGTGAAGTCGGGATGGGTTTAAACTATGGCTACACCTTC. The encoded protein is CASSEVGMGLNYGYTF.

This chain connects TRBV5-4 to TRBJ2-7; 8 bases are a match to TRBD1. Looked up from germline, CDR1 is SGHNT and CDR2 is YYREEE (reference sequence). CDR3 length: 14 residues. Unmatched junction bases numbered 3, after V lost 0 bases and J lost 4 bases. The CDR3 nucleotides are TGTGCCAGCAGCTTGGTAGGACAGGGATACGAGCAGTACTTC. Protein sequence: CASSLVGQGYEQYF.